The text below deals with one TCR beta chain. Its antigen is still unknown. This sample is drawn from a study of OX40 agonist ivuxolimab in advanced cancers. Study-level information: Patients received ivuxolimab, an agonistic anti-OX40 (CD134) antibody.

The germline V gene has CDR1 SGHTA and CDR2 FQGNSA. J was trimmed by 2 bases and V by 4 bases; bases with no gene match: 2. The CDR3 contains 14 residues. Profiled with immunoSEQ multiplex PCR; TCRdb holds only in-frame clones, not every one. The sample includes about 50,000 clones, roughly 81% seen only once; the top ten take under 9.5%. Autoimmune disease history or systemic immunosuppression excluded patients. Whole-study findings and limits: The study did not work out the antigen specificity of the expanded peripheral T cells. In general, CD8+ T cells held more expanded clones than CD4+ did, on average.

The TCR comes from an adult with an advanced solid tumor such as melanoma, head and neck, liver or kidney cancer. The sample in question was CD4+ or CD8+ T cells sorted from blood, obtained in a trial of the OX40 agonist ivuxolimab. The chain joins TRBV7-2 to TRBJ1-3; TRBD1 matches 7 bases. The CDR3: CASSSGGAGNTIYF. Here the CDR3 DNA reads TGTGCCAGCAGCTCAGGGGGAGCTGGAAACACCATATATTTT.